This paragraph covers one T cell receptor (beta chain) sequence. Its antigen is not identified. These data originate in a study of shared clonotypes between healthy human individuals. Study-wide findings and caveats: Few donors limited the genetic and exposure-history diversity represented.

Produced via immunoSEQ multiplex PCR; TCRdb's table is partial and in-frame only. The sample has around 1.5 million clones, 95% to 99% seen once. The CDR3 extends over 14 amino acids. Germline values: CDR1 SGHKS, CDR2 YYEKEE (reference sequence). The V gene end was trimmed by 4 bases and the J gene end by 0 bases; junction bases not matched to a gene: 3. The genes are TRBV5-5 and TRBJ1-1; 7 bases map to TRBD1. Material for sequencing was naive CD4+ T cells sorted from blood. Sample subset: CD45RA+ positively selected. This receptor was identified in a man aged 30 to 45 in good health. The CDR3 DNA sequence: TGTGCCAGCAGCAAGGACAGGATGAACACTGAAGCTTTCTTT. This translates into CASSKDRMNTEAFF.